This T cell receptor (beta chain) came from a study of T cells after yellow fever vaccination. The CDR3 totals 14 residues. V lost 0 bases to trimming and J lost 2 bases, with 8 bases between them. CDR1 SGHRS and CDR2 YFSETQ come from the germline V gene. TCRdb reprocessed the 5' RACE reads with MiXCR, giving one entry per CDR3 protein. The sample includes roughly 340,000 distinct CDR3 sequences, roughly 8.7% seen only once; the top ten take roughly 18%. The specimen was PBMCs, collected on the day of the first yellow fever vaccination. This TCR came from a man between 18 and 29 years old who received the YFV17D yellow fever vaccine. V is TRBV5-1 and J is TRBJ1-2, with a weak D call TRBD1 (5 bases). DNA of the CDR3: TGCGCCAGCAGCTTGGCCCGGGGGAACTATGGCTACACCTTC. It codes for CASSLARGNYGYTF.